The 21 T cell receptor beta chains below were found in one sample sequenced in a study of T cell responses to AZD1222 COVID-19 vaccine. TCRdb keeps only in-frame clones here, not all; method: immunoSEQ multiplex PCR. Of more than 100,000 clones listed, over 80% are singletons. The sequences come from peripheral blood, collected 28 days after the second AZD1222 dose. The receptor source for this set is an adult who received the AZD1222 COVID-19 vaccine.

V and J are TRBV6-2 or TRBV6-3 and TRBJ1-1; no firm D call. The CDR3 is 12 amino acids. V lost 2 bases, J lost 2 bases, and 3 bases lay in between. CDR1 MNHEY and CDR2 SVGEGT come from the germline V gene. CDR3 nucleotide sequence: TGTGCCAGCAGTTACGATAACACTGAAGCTTTCTTT. Translated: CASSYDNTEAFF.

CDR3 in DNA: TGTGCCACCAGCAGAGATAGTGCGACCTACTCTGGAAACACCATATATTTT. Protein: CATSRDSATYSGNTIYF. The rearrangement links TRBV15 to TRBJ1-3; D ambiguous. The V end was cut by 0 bases, the J end by 0 bases, with 12 bases between. The CDR3 has 17 amino acids. The germline CDR1 and CDR2 sequences are LNHNV and YYDKDF (reference sequence).

This chain links TRBV14 with TRBJ2-7; TRBD2 matches 8 bases. CDR1 and CDR2 (germline): SGHDN, FVKESK. V lost 8 bases and J lost 1; bases outside the gene matches: 10. There are 15 residues in the CDR3. CDR3 protein: CASGPSGGRSYEQYF. CDR3 DNA sequence: TGTGCCAGCGGGCCCAGCGGGGGTCGGTCCTACGAGCAGTACTTC.

The J gene is TRBJ1-6, the V gene TRBV18, with 7 bases lining up with TRBD1. Per the germline V gene, CDR1 is KGHSH and CDR2 is LQKENI. The CDR3 extends over 15 amino acids. Trimming removed 1 base from V and 7 bases from J; junction bases left unmatched: 4. The DNA of the CDR3 is TGTGCCAGCTCACCACAGGGGGCGCCCAATTCACCCCTCCACTTT. Translated: CASSPQGAPNSPLHF.

V usage is TRBV7-2 and J usage is TRBJ1-4; D remains ambiguous. The germline gives CDR1 SGHTA, CDR2 FQGNSA. This CDR3 has 13 amino acids. V was cut by 4 bases and J by 1 base, with 4 bases left in between. This chain's CDR3 is CASSSGTNEKLFF. As DNA, the CDR3 is TGTGCCAGCAGCTCCGGAACTAATGAAAAACTGTTTTTT.

This chain connects TRBV7-9 to TRBJ2-6; unclear D gene. V was cut by 0 bases and J by 4 bases, with 4 bases left in between. The CDR3 sequence is 14 residues long. CDR1 and CDR2 from the germline V gene are SEHNR and FQNEAQ (reference sequence). The CDR3 sequence: CASSLASGANVLTF. As DNA, the CDR3 is TGTGCCAGCAGCTTAGCATCCGGGGCCAACGTCCTGACTTTC.

V is TRBV7-9 and J is TRBJ1-2; perhaps TRBD1 as D (5 bases). This CDR3 has 13 amino acids. Trimming removed 6 bases at V and 6 bases at J, with 14 bases between. Germline lookup yields CDR1 SEHNR and CDR2 FQNEAQ (reference sequence). The CDR3 DNA reads as TGTGCCAGCAGTCCCCGGGACCCCAATGGCTACACCTTC. This codes for CASSPRDPNGYTF.

J is TRBJ2-2 and V is TRBV7-8; D gene uncertain. CDR3 length equals 15 residues. Germline V gives CDR1 SGHVS, CDR2 FQNEAQ. The V and J ends lost 0 bases and 4 bases respectively, with 9 bases between them. This CDR3 is CASSLAFTGTGELFF. The CDR3 bases are TGTGCCAGCAGCTTAGCGTTCACCGGCACCGGGGAGCTGTTTTTT.

This clone was counted once. The gene calls are TRBV28 and TRBJ1-4; TRBD1 matches 8 bases. With 5 bases clipped from V and 5 bases from J, the junction kept 4 bases outside the gene matches. The CDR3 extends over 14 amino acids. Germline CDR1 and CDR2: MDHEN and SYDVKM. This CDR3 is CASSPRTGNEKLFF. As DNA, the CDR3 is TGTGCCAGCAGTCCTCGGACAGGGAATGAAAAACTGTTTTTT.

This chain links TRBV7-8 with TRBJ2-2; 11 positions match TRBD1. The V segment lost 2 bases and the J segment 6 bases; nucleotides outside the gene matches: 2. The CDR3 spans 15 residues. The germline V gene has CDR1 SGHVS and CDR2 FQNEAQ. DNA for the CDR3: TGTGCCAGCAGCTTACTGGGACAGGGGGCCGGGGAGCTGTTTTTT. Protein: CASSLLGQGAGELFF.

In this sample, this clone turned up once. The rearrangement uses TRBV28 and TRBJ1-3, with 8 bases that match TRBD1. Germline-derived CDR1 and CDR2 are MDHEN and SYDVKM. Losses at the gene ends were 3 bases for V and 0 bases for J; bases not matched to a gene: 10. CDR3 length equals 18 residues. CDR3: CASSLAPGTGTSGNTIYF. CDR3 nucleotide sequence: TGTGCCAGCAGTTTGGCCCCCGGGACAGGCACCTCTGGAAACACCATATATTTT.

The chain uses TRBV19 and TRBJ1-2; D is possibly TRBD1 (6 bases). The V end lost 11 bases, the J end lost 6 bases, and 13 bases lay between the germline ends. The CDR3 is 11 residues long. From germline, CDR1 is LNHDA and CDR2 SQIVND (reference sequence). CDR3 sequence reads: CAAETGNGYTF. The CDR3 nucleotides are TGTGCCGCCGAAACAGGGAATGGCTACACCTTC.

The V call is TRBV6-5, the J call TRBJ2-3; 7 bases align to TRBD1. Germline V gives CDR1 MNHEY, CDR2 SVGAGI. V lost 6 bases and J lost 2; bases outside the gene matches: 5. The length of the CDR3 is 14 residues. The DNA of the CDR3 is TGTGCCAGCAGCCGACAGGGAGTCACAGATACGCAGTATTTT. It codes for CASSRQGVTDTQYF.

The rearrangement uses TRBV27 and TRBJ1-2; D gene uncertain. The germline CDR1 and CDR2 sequences are MNHEY and SMNVEV (reference sequence). V lost 0 bases to trimming and J lost 7 bases, with 12 bases between them. This CDR3 comprises 14 residues. The CDR3, as DNA: TGTGCCAGCAGTTTATCGGTAGGGCTGGGTGGCTACACCTTC. It yields the protein CASSLSVGLGGYTF.

This chain connects TRBV2 to TRBJ1-5, with TRBD1 matching over 7 bases. The CDR3 runs 15 residues. Germline V lookup: CDR1 SNHLY, CDR2 FYNNEI. Trimming took 2 bases from V and 4 from J; bases not matched to a gene: 5. CDR3 DNA: TGTGCCAGCAGTGAAAGACAGGGAGGTAATCAGCCCCAGCATTTT. This gives the protein CASSERQGGNQPQHF.

This chain connects TRBV19 to TRBJ2-6; D is unclear. Germline V lookup: CDR1 LNHDA, CDR2 SQIVND (reference sequence). Trimming took off 5 bases at V and 1 base at J, with 12 bases between the two ends. The CDR3 is 16 residues long. CDR3 DNA: TGTGCCAGTAGTGGGCCACGGGTGTCTGGGGCCAACGTCCTGACTTTC. Its translation: CASSGPRVSGANVLTF.

This chain links TRBV14 with TRBJ1-6; no reliable D call. The CDR3 is made up of 14 amino acids. CDR1 SGHDN and CDR2 FVKESK come from the germline V gene. V shed 0 bases and J shed 6 bases, with 6 bases lying between them. The CDR3: CASSQEEINSPLHF. CDR3 nucleotides: TGTGCCAGCAGCCAAGAGGAAATTAATTCACCCCTCCACTTT.

The V gene is TRBV9, the J gene TRBJ1-1; unclear D gene. Trimming stripped 4 bases from V and 10 bases from J, with 11 bases between. The germline gives CDR1 SGDLS, CDR2 YYNGEE. The CDR3 is 11 residues long. In nucleotides, the CDR3 is TGTGCCAGCAGCCCCCTCTCAATAGCTTTCTTT. It codes for CASSPLSIAFF.

This chain uses TRBV5-1 with TRBJ1-1, with D unresolved. In germline, CDR1 is SGHRS, CDR2 YFSETQ. The CDR3 length is 15 residues. Trimming took 2 bases from V and 1 from J, leaving 12 bases between them. CDR3 DNA sequence: TGCGCCAGCAGCTTTATGGGAGGGCCGAACACTGAAGCTTTCTTT. Its translation: CASSFMGGPNTEAFF.

The chain couples TRBV6-2 or TRBV6-3 to TRBJ2-7, with D unclear. V lost 0 bases and J lost 0, with 9 bases in between. CDR3 length: 15 residues. CDR1 and CDR2 from the germline V gene are MNHEY and SVGEGT. CDR3 region: CASSYSERSSYEQYF. In nucleotides, the CDR3 is TGTGCCAGCAGTTACTCCGAAAGGAGCTCCTACGAGCAGTACTTC.

There are a few counts of this clone. The chain couples TRBV5-1 to TRBJ1-5, with a weak D call TRBD1 (5 bases). Germline assignment: CDR1 SGHRS and CDR2 YFSETQ. The CDR3 loop spans 14 amino acids. Trimming cost V 4 bases and J 3 bases, with 11 bases left between them. The CDR3 DNA sequence: TGCGCCAGCAGCCCTGACAGTTTCAATCAGCCCCAGCATTTT. It codes for CASSPDSFNQPQHF.